The next 23 T cell receptor beta chains were all read from a single sample in a study of monozygotic twins with inflammatory bowel disease. TCRdb processed the 5' RACE reads again and assigns one entry to each CDR3 protein, with no DNA. Its table records about 330,000 distinct CDR3 sequences. Material: blood. The receptors here all came from a human donor with ulcerative colitis or Crohn's disease, or a healthy co-twin of an affected twin (not recorded which).

V is TRBV7-9 and J is TRBJ2-5; TCRdb's D call, TRBD2, is unchecked because there is no DNA. The CDR3 is 15 residues long. The germline V gene encodes CDR1 SEHNR and CDR2 FQNEAQ (reference sequence). The CDR3 spells CASSPSNGLGETQYF.

J is TRBJ1-1 and V is TRBV7-9; TCRdb indicates TRBD1, and absent DNA this call remains unverified. The germline V gene encodes CDR1 SEHNR and CDR2 FQNEAQ (reference sequence). This CDR3 is 14 amino acids long. The CDR3 spells CASSFQAGVTEAFF.

The rearrangement uses TRBV4-1 and TRBJ1-5; TCRdb names TRBD1, which stays unverified in the absence of DNA. The germline CDR1 and CDR2 sequences are MGHRA and YSYEKL. The CDR3 covers 16 residues. CDR3 in amino acids: CASSIPGGRSNQPQHF.

This rearrangement joins TRBV4-2 to TRBJ2-1. This CDR3 is built from 16 residues. Germline V gene lookup returns CDR1 LGHNA and CDR2 YNFKEQ. CDR3 protein: CASSRTFGVSYNEQFF.

V and J are TRBV18 and TRBJ2-2; TCRdb lists TRBD1, though no DNA is available to test this call. The CDR3 totals 16 residues. CDR1 and CDR2 from the germline V gene are KGHSH and LQKENI. The CDR3 is CASSPQWDRNTGELFF.

The gene calls are TRBV6-1 and TRBJ2-7. Germline V lookup: CDR1 MNHNS, CDR2 SASEGT. The CDR3 consists of 15 residues. CDR3 loop: CASRPDGGSPYEQYF.

The rearrangement joins TRBV28 to TRBJ1-1; TCRdb's D gene call, TRBD1, goes unchecked for lack of DNA. The germline CDR1 and CDR2 sequences are MDHEN and SYDVKM. The length of the CDR3 is 16 residues. Here the CDR3 reads CASSLLGAGWNTEAFF.

The gene calls are TRBV24-1 and TRBJ2-3; TCRdb's D call of TRBD2 is untestable without DNA. Germline CDR1 is KGHDR and CDR2 is SFDVKD. The CDR3 is 16 amino acids. This CDR3 reads CATSDQLAGNPNTQYF.

The genes are TRBV2 and TRBJ1-2. The germline CDR1 and CDR2 sequences are SNHLY and FYNNEI. This CDR3 is 14 amino acids long. CDR3 region: CASSVYRETYGYTF.

The chain joins TRBV24-1 to TRBJ2-1; the TCRdb D gene call, TRBD1, has no DNA to confirm it. Germline V gives CDR1 KGHDR, CDR2 SFDVKD. The CDR3 loop spans 17 amino acids. CDR3 in amino acids: CATSGIQPGRTYNEQFF.

The gene calls are TRBV29-1 and TRBJ2-2; as DNA is missing, the TRBD1 call by TCRdb cannot be tested. This CDR3 has 12 amino acids. The germline CDR1 and CDR2 sequences are SQVTM and ANQGSEA. This CDR3 is CSVVSGTGELFF.

The chain joins TRBV20-1 to TRBJ2-7; as DNA is missing, the TRBD1 call by TCRdb cannot be tested. The CDR3 length is 14 residues. Germline assignment: CDR1 DFQATT and CDR2 SNEGSKA (reference sequence). CDR3 amino acids: CSANVAGIAYEQYF.

This chain joins TRBV27 and TRBJ2-7; the D call from TCRdb, TRBD2, cannot be confirmed without DNA. Looked up from germline, CDR1 is MNHEY and CDR2 is SMNVEV (reference sequence). CDR3 length: 14 amino acids. This chain's CDR3 is CASSLGPLAYEQYF.

CDR3 sequence: CASSFNTLEQYF. This chain links TRBV12-3 or TRBV12-4 with TRBJ2-7. This CDR3 comprises 12 residues.

The CDR3 is CASSYSRGTGLSGANVLTF. The V gene is TRBV6-5, the J gene TRBJ2-6; the D gene TCRdb calls, TRBD1, cannot be checked with no DNA. The CDR3 sequence is 19 residues long. CDR1 is MNHEY, CDR2 SVGAGI, per germline.

The genes are TRBV5-4 and TRBJ2-5; with no DNA, the TCRdb D assignment of TRBD2 cannot be verified. The CDR3 contains 14 residues. From germline, CDR1 is SGHNT and CDR2 YYREEE (reference sequence). This chain's CDR3 is CASSLALAGEGQYF. Complete variable domain (other parts from reference TRBV5-4 and TRBJ2-5): ETGVTQSPTHLIKTRGQQVTLRCSSQSGHNTVSWYQQALGQGPQFIFQYYREEENGRGNFPPRFSGLQFPNYSSELNVNALELDDSALYLCASSLALAGEGQYFGPGTRLLVL.

The J gene is TRBJ2-5, the V gene TRBV5-1; there is no DNA to check the TCRdb D call of TRBD1. The germline V gene has CDR1 SGHRS and CDR2 YFSETQ. The CDR3 length is 15 residues. The CDR3 spells CASSFLGARRETQYF.

The chain links TRBV5-1 to TRBJ1-3; the TCRdb call, TRBD1, lacks DNA for checking. The CDR3 loop spans 15 amino acids. Germline V CDR1 and CDR2: SGHRS, YFSETQ. CDR3 amino acids: CASSPQGPTGNTIYF. The entire variable domain, with the rest obtained from reference TRBV5-1 and TRBJ1-3, is as follows: KAGVTQTPRYLIKTRGQQVTLSCSPISGHRSVSWYQQTPGQGLQFLFEYFSETQRNKGNFPGRFSGRQFSNSRSEMNVSTLELGDSALYLCASSPQGPTGNTIYFGEGSWLTVV.

The chain combines TRBV7-8 with TRBJ2-7; TCRdb lists TRBD1, though no DNA is available to test this call. The CDR3 is 15 amino acids. The germline gives CDR1 SGHVS, CDR2 FQNEAQ. The CDR3 spells CASSLVRGPLDEQYF. The full variable domain, in which reference TRBV7-8 and TRBJ2-7 provide the parts outside the CDR3, is GAGVSQSPRYKVAKRGQDVALRCDPISGHVSLFWYQQALGQGPEFLTYFQNEAQLDKSGLPSDRFFAERPEGSVSTLKIQRTQQEDSAVYLCASSLVRGPLDEQYFGPGTRLTVT.

The V call is TRBV4-1, the J call TRBJ2-2; TCRdb reports TRBD2, a call that lacks DNA to check it against. Germline V gives CDR1 MGHRA, CDR2 YSYEKL. The CDR3 loop spans 16 amino acids. CDR3 amino acids: CASSNPGLGGTGELFF.

V and J are TRBV7-2 and TRBJ2-1. The CDR3 has 14 amino acids. The germline gives CDR1 SGHTA, CDR2 FQGNSA. The CDR3 spells CASSILSPYNEQFF. Full variable domain (remainder filled in from reference TRBV7-2 and TRBJ2-1): GAGVSQSPSNKVTEKGKDVELRCDPISGHTALYWYRQSLGQGLEFLIYFQGNSAPDKSGLPSDRFSAERTGGSVSTLTIQRTQQEDSAVYLCASSILSPYNEQFFGPGTRLTVL.

The genes are TRBV5-5 and TRBJ2-3; TCRdb designates TRBD1, a call that cannot be tested without DNA. This CDR3 has 16 amino acids. Per the germline V gene, CDR1 is SGHKS and CDR2 is YYEKEE (reference sequence). This CDR3 reads CASSLPRGGSTDTQYF. The full variable domain, with the rest looked up from reference TRBV5-5 and TRBJ2-3, is DAGVTQSPTHLIKTRGQQVTLRCSPISGHKSVSWYQQVLGQGPQFIFQYYEKEERGRGNFPDRFSARQFPNYSSELNVNALLLGDSALYLCASSLPRGGSTDTQYFGPGTRLTVL.

The chain recombines TRBV7-2 with TRBJ2-1; with no DNA, the TCRdb D assignment of TRBD1 cannot be verified. This CDR3 has 15 amino acids. Germline loops: CDR1 SGHTA, CDR2 FQGNSA. The chain's CDR3 is CASSLTGGARNEQFF.